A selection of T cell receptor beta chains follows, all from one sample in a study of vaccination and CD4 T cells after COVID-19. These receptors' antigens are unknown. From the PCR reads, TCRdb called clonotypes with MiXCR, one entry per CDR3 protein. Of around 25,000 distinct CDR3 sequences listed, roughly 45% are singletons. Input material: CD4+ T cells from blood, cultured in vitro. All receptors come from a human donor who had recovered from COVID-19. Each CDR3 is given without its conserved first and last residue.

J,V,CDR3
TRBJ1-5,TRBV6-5,ASSYTRGGNQPQH
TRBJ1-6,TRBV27,ASSLNGDSPLH
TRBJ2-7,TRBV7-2,ASSSGGTSYEQY
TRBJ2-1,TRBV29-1,SVGTDAYNEQF
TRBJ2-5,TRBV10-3,AISESTGRGQETQY
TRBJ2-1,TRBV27,ASSLTGSSYNEQF
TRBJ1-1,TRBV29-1,SVVAAHTEAF
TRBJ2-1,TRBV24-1,ATSDISGRRVEQF
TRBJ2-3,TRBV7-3,ASSLDSSTDTQY
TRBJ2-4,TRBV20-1,SARGTVENIQY
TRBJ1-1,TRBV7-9,ASSLAEGPTGGSAF
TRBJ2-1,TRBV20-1,SATTPRSSYNEQF
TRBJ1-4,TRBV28,ASSTGGSEKLF
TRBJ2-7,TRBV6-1,ASSGELAGSYEQY
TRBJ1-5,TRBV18,ASSPDRGRINQPQH
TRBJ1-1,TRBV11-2,ASSLVLFTEAF
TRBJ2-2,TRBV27,ASSLPDRGTPGELF
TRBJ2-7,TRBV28,ASSRAGAYEQY
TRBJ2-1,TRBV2,ASKVSSNNEQF
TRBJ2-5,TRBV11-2,AGQQGAYETQY
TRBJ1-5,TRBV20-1,GAGGSGGLGNQPQH
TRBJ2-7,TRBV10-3,AISLTGFEQY
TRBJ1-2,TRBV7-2,ASSPLGQGSYGYT
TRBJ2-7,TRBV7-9,ASSPSRAGSYEQY
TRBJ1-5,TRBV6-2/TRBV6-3,ASSPTGGSGNQPQH
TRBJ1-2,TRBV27,ASSLSDRVIGYT
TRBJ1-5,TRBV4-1,ASSQGQRYSNQPQH
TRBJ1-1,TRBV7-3,ASSSTTVNEAF
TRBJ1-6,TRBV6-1,ASSPQGAFSTNSPLH